The clone carrying this T cell receptor (beta chain) was seen once. Its target is not known. Assay runs were performed at deep level. Assay used: immunoSEQ multiplex PCR; TCRdb lists only in-frame clones, some missing. Here the sample spans approximately 2.5 million clones, approximately 94% being singletons. The donor cohort consisted entirely of Caucasian adults residing in Nashville, Tennessee. This record comes from a study of shared clonotypes between healthy human individuals. Overall study findings and caveats: Expectations were that clonotype sharing among donors would be affected by sequencing depth. Generally, naive subsets (rather than memory subsets) showed larger estimated richness.

This CDR3 spans 15 amino acids. Unmatched junction bases numbered 14, after V lost 6 bases and J lost 8 bases. CDR1 is PRHDT and CDR2 is FYEKMQ in the germline V gene (reference sequence). This TCR was recovered from a man aged 18 to 35 in good health. The V call is TRBV13, the J call TRBJ1-2; 8 nucleotides line up with TRBD1. Specimen: naive CD4+ T cells sorted from blood. As for subset: CD45RA+ positively selected. The CDR3 DNA reads TGTGCCAGCAGTCTTTACCCCACAGGGGGTGAAGGCTACACCTTC. Its protein is CASSLYPTGGEGYTF.